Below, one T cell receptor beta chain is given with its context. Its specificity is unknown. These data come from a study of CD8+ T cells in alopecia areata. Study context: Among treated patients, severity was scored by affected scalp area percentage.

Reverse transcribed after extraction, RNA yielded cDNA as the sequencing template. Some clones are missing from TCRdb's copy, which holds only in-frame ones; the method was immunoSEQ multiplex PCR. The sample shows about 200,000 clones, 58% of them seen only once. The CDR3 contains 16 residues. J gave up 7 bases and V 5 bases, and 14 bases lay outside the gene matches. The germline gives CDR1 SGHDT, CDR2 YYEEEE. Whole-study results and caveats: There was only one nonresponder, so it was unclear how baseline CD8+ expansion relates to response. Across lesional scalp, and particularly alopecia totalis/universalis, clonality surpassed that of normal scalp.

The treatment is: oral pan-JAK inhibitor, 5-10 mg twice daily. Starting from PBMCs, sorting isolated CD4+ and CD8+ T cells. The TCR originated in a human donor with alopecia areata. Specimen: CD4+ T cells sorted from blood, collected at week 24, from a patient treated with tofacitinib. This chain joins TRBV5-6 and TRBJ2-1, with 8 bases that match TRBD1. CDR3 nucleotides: TGTGCCAGCAGGGACCGGACAGGGTTTATGATGAATGAGCAGTTCTTC. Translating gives CASRDRTGFMMNEQFF.